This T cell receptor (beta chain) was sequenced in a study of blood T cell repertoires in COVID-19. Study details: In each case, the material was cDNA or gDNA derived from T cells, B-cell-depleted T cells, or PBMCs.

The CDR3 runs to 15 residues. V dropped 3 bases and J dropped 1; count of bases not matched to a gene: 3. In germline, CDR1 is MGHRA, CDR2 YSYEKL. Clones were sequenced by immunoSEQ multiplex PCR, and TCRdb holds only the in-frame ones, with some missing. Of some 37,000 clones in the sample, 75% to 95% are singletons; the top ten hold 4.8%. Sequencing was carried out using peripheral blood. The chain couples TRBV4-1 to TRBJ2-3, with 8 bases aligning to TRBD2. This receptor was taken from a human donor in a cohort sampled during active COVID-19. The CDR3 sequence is CASSHSGGGTDTQYF. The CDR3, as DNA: TGCGCCAGCAGCCATTCCGGGGGGGGCACAGATACGCAGTATTTT.